The next 18 T cell receptor beta chains were all read from a single sample in a study of blood T cells in healthy people across ages. Primed by a sample-barcoded 5' primer and a J-beta primer mix, a second PCR proceeded for 7 to 11 cycles. TCRdb re-called the 5' RACE reads through MiXCR, storing one row per CDR3 protein. The data hold 1,500,000 or so distinct CDR3 sequences, with 35% to 45% observed a single time. Sequencing was done on a sample of blood. These receptors were collected from a woman aged 18-29 years in good health.

V is TRBV28 and J is TRBJ2-1; D is unclear. The CDR3 is 12 amino acids. V lost 6 bases and J 8 bases, leaving 11 bases between the germline ends. CDR1 is MDHEN, CDR2 SYDVKM, per germline. The CDR3, as DNA: TGTGCCAGCAGACCCCGGAGCGATGAGCAGTTCTTC. The encoded protein is CASRPRSDEQFF.

The chain recombines TRBV5-5 with TRBJ2-5, with D unclear. Germline CDR1 reads SGHKS; CDR2 reads YYEKEE (reference sequence). The CDR3 is 14 amino acids. Trimming removed 0 bases from V and 0 bases from J, with 6 bases in between. This CDR3 is CASSLDVNQETQYF. The CDR3 DNA reads as TGTGCCAGCAGCTTGGATGTCAACCAAGAGACCCAGTACTTC.

V gene TRBV7-2 combines with J gene TRBJ1-5; D is perhaps TRBD1 (6 bases). The CDR3 spans 14 residues. The ends were cut back, 4 bases at V and 7 bases at J, with 14 bases in the middle. CDR1 and CDR2 from the germline V gene are SGHTA and FQGNSA. The CDR3 loop is CASSYLNRDQPQHF. Here the CDR3 DNA reads TGTGCCAGCAGCTACCTTAACAGGGACCAGCCCCAGCATTTT.

The gene calls are TRBV9 and TRBJ1-4; a possible D gene is TRBD1 (6 bases). The CDR3 covers 16 residues. Germline CDR1 is SGDLS and CDR2 is YYNGEE. V was clipped by 3 bases and J by 3 bases, with 15 bases between them. The chain's CDR3 is CASSGGMGGPNEKLFF. In nucleotides, the CDR3 is TGTGCCAGCAGCGGAGGAATGGGGGGCCCTAATGAAAAACTGTTTTTT.

This clonotype was seen a few times. The J gene is TRBJ1-2, the V gene TRBV27, with D possibly matching TRBD1 (5 bases). Looked up from germline, CDR1 is MNHEY and CDR2 is SMNVEV (reference sequence). The CDR3 is made up of 16 amino acids. Trimming pared 0 bases from V and 8 bases from J, leaving 19 bases between. The CDR3 sequence: CASSLSWAGKVGGYTF. CDR3 sequence (DNA): TGTGCCAGCAGTTTATCGTGGGCAGGGAAGGTCGGCGGCTACACCTTC.

The table lists this clonotype with a count of one. The chain couples TRBV6-2 or TRBV6-3 to TRBJ2-1; 9 bases fit TRBD1. The DNA end lines up better with TRBJ2-7; the J call may be wrong. Per germline, CDR1 MNHEY and CDR2 SVGEGT. This CDR3 is built from 15 residues. The DNA for the CDR3 is TGTGCCAGCAGTGACAATACAGGGGGCTGGGACGAGCAGTACTTC. Its protein is CASSDNTGGWDEQYF.

This clonotype was observed a handful of times. This chain links TRBV2 with TRBJ2-3, with 12 bases that match TRBD2. Unmatched junction bases numbered 4, after V lost 6 bases and J lost 0 bases. The CDR3 is 16 residues long. Germline CDR1 is SNHLY and CDR2 is FYNNEI. The CDR3 spells CASRVGLAGSTDTQYF. DNA of the CDR3: TGTGCCAGCAGAGTCGGACTAGCGGGGAGCACAGATACGCAGTATTTT.

The J gene is TRBJ2-1, the V gene TRBV14, with a weak D call TRBD2 (6 bases). Trimming took off 6 bases at V and 4 bases at J, with 16 bases between the two ends. Per the germline V gene, CDR1 is SGHDN and CDR2 is FVKESK. The CDR3 consists of 15 residues. Here the CDR3 reads CASRLGTSSYNEQFF. DNA for the CDR3: TGTGCCAGCAGACTAGGGACTTCTTCTTACAATGAGCAGTTCTTC. The entire variable domain, with the rest obtained from reference TRBV14 and TRBJ2-1, is as follows: EAGVTQFPSHSVIEKGQTVTLRCDPISGHDNLYWYRRVMGKEIKFLLHFVKESKQDESGMPNNRFLAERTGGTYSTLKVQPAELEDSGVYFCASRLGTSSYNEQFFGPGTRLTVL.

V usage is TRBV4-2 and J usage is TRBJ2-5; no clear D. CDR1 is LGHNA, CDR2 YNFKEQ, per germline. CDR3 size: 14 residues. V was clipped by 4 bases and J by 3 bases, with 12 bases between them. The CDR3 loop reads CASSRDSGKETQYF. The CDR3 nucleotides are TGTGCCAGCAGCCGAGATTCAGGAAAAGAGACCCAGTACTTC.

The chain couples TRBV4-3 to TRBJ2-1, with D hard to call. Trimming took off 0 bases at V and 0 bases at J, with 12 bases between the two ends. Germline-derived CDR1 and CDR2 are LGHNA and YSLEER. The CDR3 is made up of 17 amino acids. The CDR3 sequence is CASSQDHSWSSYNEQFF. For the CDR3, the DNA is TGCGCCAGCAGCCAAGATCACTCATGGAGCTCCTACAATGAGCAGTTCTTC.

Ten or more counts support this clonotype. The J gene is TRBJ2-1, the V gene TRBV27, with 10 nucleotides matching TRBD2. The V gene's germline CDR1 is MNHEY and CDR2 SMNVEV (reference sequence). CDR3 length equals 17 residues. Trimming cost V 0 bases and J 5 bases; bases outside gene matches: 7. CDR3: CASSLSGPGLAHNEQFF. The CDR3 DNA sequence: TGTGCCAGCAGTTTATCAGGACCGGGACTAGCGCACAATGAGCAGTTCTTC.

V and J are TRBV9 and TRBJ1-5; D call uncertain. With 2 bases removed from V and 6 bases from J, the gap between germline ends came to 12 bases. The CDR3 is 14 amino acids. Per germline, CDR1 SGDLS and CDR2 YYNGEE. The CDR3 loop reads CASSVGYGSQPQHF. For the CDR3, the DNA is TGTGCCAGCAGCGTGGGATATGGGAGTCAGCCCCAGCATTTT.

The rearrangement joins TRBV18 to TRBJ1-5; D is uncertain. Per the germline V gene, CDR1 is KGHSH and CDR2 is LQKENI. The CDR3 loop spans 13 amino acids. V lost 0 bases to trimming and J lost 6 bases, with 6 bases between them. In DNA, the CDR3 is TGTGCCAGCTCACCACCGGAGGGTCAGCCCCAGCATTTT. Translating gives CASSPPEGQPQHF. The full variable domain, in which reference TRBV18 and TRBJ1-5 provide the parts outside the CDR3, is NAGVMQNPRHLVRRRGQEARLRCSPMKGHSHVYWYRQLPEEGLKFMVYLQKENIIDESGMPKERFSAEFPKEGPSILRIQQVVRGDSAAYFCASSPPEGQPQHFGDGTRLSIL.

This clonotype was detected a few times. The rearrangement uses TRBV6-2 or TRBV6-3 and TRBJ2-3; a weak D match, TRBD1 (6 bases). Germline assignment: CDR1 MNHEY and CDR2 SVGEGT. The ends were cut back, 8 bases at V and 0 bases at J, with 15 bases in the middle. The CDR3 spans 15 residues. CDR3 amino acids: CASASRDTSTDTQYF. In nucleotides, the CDR3 is TGTGCCAGCGCTTCTCGGGACACTAGCACAGATACGCAGTATTTT.

This clonotype was counted a few times. The chain carries TRBV7-9 and TRBJ2-7, with TRBD1 as a possible D gene (6 bases). The CDR3 sequence is 15 residues long. The V end lost 5 bases, the J end lost 3 bases, and 17 bases lay between the germline ends. Per germline, CDR1 SEHNR and CDR2 FQNEAQ (reference sequence). The CDR3 protein is CASSNTGMKVYEQYF. CDR3 DNA sequence: TGTGCCAGCAGCAACACAGGGATGAAAGTCTACGAGCAGTACTTC.

This chain links TRBV29-1 with TRBJ2-1, with D possibly being TRBD1 (5 bases). The germline V gene has CDR1 SQVTM and CDR2 ANQGSEA. V was clipped by 2 bases and J by 0 bases, with 11 bases between them. This CDR3 comprises 15 residues. The CDR3: CSVEIAGRSYNEQFF. Written as DNA, the CDR3 is TGCAGCGTTGAAATAGCAGGGCGCTCCTACAATGAGCAGTTCTTC.

This rearrangement joins TRBV2 to TRBJ1-1, with a tentative D call TRBD1 (5 bases). Germline V lookup: CDR1 SNHLY, CDR2 FYNNEI. This CDR3 comprises 15 residues. V gave up 4 bases and J gave up 4 bases, with 16 bases separating them. DNA of the CDR3: TGTGCCAGCAGTGCCCTAGGGGCGGGCGCCACTGAAGCTTTCTTT. Residues: CASSALGAGATEAFF.

The chain combines TRBV4-1 with TRBJ2-2; D gene unclear. Trimming took off 2 bases at V and 8 bases at J, with 12 bases between the two ends. From germline, CDR1 is MGHRA and CDR2 YSYEKL. This CDR3 spans 14 amino acids. CDR3: CASSQWIHLGELFF. The DNA of the CDR3 is TGCGCCAGCAGCCAATGGATCCATTTAGGGGAGCTGTTTTTT.